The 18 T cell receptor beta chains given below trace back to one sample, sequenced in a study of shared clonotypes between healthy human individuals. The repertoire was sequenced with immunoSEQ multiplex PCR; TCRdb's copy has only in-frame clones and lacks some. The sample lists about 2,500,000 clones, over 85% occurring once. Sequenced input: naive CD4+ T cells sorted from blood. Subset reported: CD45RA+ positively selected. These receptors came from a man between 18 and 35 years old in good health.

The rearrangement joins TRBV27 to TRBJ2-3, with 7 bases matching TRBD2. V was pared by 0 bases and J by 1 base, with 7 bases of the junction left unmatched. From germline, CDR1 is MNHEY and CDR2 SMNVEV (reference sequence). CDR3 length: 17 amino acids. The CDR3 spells CASSLSRDYYRTDTQYF. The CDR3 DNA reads TGTGCCAGCAGTTTATCCCGGGACTACTACCGCACAGATACGCAGTATTTT.

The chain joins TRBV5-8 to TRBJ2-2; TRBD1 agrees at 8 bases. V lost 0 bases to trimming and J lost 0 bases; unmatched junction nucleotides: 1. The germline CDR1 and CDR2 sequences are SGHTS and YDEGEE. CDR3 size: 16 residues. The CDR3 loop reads CASSLGDRTNTGELFF. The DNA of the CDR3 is TGTGCCAGCAGCTTGGGGGACAGGACGAACACCGGGGAGCTGTTTTTT. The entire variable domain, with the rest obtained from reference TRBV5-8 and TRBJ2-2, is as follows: EAGVTQSPTHLIKTRGQQATLRCSPISGHTSVYWYQQALGLGLQFLLWYDEGEERNRGNFPPRFSGRQFPNYSSELNVNALELEDSALYLCASSLGDRTNTGELFFGEGSRLTVL.

DNA of the CDR3: TGCGCCAGCAGCTTGCAGACTAGCGAAAAAGAGACCCAGTACTTC. This sequence encodes CASSLQTSEKETQYF. The rearrangement uses TRBV5-1 and TRBJ2-5; 8 bases fit TRBD2. V dropped 1 base and J dropped 3; count of bases not matched to a gene: 5. The CDR3 runs to 15 residues. Germline lookup yields CDR1 SGHRS and CDR2 YFSETQ.

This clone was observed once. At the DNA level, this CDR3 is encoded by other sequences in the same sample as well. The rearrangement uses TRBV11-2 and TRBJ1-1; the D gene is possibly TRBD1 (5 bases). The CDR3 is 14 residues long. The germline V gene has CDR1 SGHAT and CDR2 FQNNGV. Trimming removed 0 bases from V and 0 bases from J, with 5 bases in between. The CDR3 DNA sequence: TGTGCCAGCAGCTTAGAGGGGCTGAACACTGAAGCTTTCTTT. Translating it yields CASSLEGLNTEAFF. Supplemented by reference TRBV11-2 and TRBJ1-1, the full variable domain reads EAGVAQSPRYKIIEKRQSVAFWCNPISGHATLYWYQQILGQGPKLLIQFQNNGVVDDSQLPKDRFSAERLKGVDSTLKIQPAKLEDSAVYLCASSLEGLNTEAFFGQGTRLTVV.

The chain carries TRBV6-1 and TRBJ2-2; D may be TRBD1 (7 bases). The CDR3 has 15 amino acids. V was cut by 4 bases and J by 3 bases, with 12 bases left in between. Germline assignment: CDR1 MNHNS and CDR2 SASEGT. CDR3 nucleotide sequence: TGTGCCAGCAGTGTATCAGGGGGGTACACCGGGGAGCTGTTTTTT. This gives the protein CASSVSGGYTGELFF.

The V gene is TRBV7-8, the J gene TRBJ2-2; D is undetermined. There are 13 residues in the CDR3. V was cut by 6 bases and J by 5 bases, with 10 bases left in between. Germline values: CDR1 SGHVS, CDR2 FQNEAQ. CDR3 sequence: CASRFTQTGELFF. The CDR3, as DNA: TGTGCCAGCAGATTCACCCAAACCGGGGAGCTGTTTTTT.

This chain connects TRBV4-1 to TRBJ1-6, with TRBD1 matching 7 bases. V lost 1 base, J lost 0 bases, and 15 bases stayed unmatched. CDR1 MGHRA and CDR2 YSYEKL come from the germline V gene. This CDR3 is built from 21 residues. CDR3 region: CASSQVRRDREISSYNSPLHF. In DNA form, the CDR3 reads TGCGCCAGCAGCCAAGTACGCCGGGACAGAGAGATCAGCTCCTATAATTCACCCCTCCACTTT.

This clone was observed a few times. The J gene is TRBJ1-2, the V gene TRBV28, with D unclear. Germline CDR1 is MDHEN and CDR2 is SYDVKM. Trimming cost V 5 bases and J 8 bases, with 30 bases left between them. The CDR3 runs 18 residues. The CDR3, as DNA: TGTGCCAGCAGTCTCCCTGGGTGGCCGACTGACCCGACCTTGGGCTACACCTTC. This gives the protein CASSLPGWPTDPTLGYTF.

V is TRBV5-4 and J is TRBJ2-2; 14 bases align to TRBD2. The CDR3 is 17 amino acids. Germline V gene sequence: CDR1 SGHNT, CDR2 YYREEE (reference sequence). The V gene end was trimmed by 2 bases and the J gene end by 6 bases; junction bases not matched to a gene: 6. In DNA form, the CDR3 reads TGTGCCAGCAGCTTAGCGGGACTAGCGGGAGTCGCCGGGGAGCTGTTTTTT. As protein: CASSLAGLAGVAGELFF.

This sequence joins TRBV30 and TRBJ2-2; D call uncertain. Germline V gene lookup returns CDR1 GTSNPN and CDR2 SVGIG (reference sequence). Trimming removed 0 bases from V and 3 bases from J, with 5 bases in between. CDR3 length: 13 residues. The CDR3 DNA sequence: TGTGCCTGGAGTGTAAAGTACACCGGGGAGCTGTTTTTT. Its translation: CAWSVKYTGELFF.

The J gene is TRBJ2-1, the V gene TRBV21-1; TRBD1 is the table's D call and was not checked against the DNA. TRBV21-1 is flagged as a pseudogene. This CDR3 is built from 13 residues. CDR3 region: CASSRRDSNEQFF. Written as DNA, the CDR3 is TGTGCCAGCAGCAGACGGGACAGCAATGAGCAGTTCTTC.

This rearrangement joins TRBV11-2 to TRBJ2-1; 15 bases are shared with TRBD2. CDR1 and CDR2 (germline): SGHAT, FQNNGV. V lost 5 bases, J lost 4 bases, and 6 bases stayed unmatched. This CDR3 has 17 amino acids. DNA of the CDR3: TGTGCCAGCAGCCCCCCGGGGACTAGCGGGAGGTACAATGAGCAGTTCTTC. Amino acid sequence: CASSPPGTSGRYNEQFF.

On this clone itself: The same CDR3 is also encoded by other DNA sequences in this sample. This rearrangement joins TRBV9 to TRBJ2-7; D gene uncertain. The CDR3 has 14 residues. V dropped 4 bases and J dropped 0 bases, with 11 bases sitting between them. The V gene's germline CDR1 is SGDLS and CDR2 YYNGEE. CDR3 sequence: CASSPLGSSYEQYF. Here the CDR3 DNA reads TGTGCCAGCAGCCCGTTAGGCAGCTCCTACGAGCAGTACTTC.

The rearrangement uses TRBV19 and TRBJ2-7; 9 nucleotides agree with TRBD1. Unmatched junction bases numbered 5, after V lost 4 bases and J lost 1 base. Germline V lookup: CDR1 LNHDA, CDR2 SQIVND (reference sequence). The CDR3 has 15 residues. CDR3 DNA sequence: TGTGCCAGTAGTACCCCGACAGGGGGGTCCTACGAGCAGTACTTC. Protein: CASSTPTGGSYEQYF.

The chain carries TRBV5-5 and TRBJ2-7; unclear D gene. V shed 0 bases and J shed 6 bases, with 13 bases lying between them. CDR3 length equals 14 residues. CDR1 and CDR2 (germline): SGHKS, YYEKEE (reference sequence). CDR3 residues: CASSLGPNNPEQYF. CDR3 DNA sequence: TGTGCCAGCAGCTTGGGCCCGAACAACCCCGAGCAGTACTTC.

CDR3 protein: CASSLEAGNTEAFF. The CDR3 DNA reads TGTGCCAGCAGCTTAGAGGCGGGGAACACTGAAGCTTTCTTT. The chain recombines TRBV5-6 with TRBJ1-1, with no clear D. Germline CDR1 and CDR2: SGHDT and YYEEEE. The CDR3 runs 14 residues. Trimming took off 2 bases at V and 1 base at J, with 9 bases between the two ends.

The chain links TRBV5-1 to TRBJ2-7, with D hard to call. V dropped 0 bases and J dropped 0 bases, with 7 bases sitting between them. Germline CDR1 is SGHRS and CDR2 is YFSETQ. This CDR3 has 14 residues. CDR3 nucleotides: TGCGCCAGCAGCTTGGACAGCGTCTCCTACGAGCAGTACTTC. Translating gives CASSLDSVSYEQYF.

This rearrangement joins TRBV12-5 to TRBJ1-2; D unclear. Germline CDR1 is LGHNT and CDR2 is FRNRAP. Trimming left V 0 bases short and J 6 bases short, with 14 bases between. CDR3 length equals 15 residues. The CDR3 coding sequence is TGTGCTAGTGGTTTGGTACTATCGTCGCGTAATGGCTACACCTTC. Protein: CASGLVLSSRNGYTF.